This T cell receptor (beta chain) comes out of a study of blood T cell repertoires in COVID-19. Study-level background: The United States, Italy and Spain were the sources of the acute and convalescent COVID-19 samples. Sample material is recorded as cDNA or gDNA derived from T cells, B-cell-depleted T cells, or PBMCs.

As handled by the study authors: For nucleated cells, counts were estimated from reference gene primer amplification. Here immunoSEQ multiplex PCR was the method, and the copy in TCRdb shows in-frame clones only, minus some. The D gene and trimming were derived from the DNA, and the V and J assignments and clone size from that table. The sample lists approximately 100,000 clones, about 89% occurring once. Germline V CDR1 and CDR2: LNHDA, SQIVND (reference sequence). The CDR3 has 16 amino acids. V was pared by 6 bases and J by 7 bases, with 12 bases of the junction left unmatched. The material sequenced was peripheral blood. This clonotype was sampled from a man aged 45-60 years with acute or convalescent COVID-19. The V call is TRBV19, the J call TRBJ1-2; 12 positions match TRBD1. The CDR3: CASSAGTGGAPVGYTF. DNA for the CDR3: TGTGCCAGTAGCGCCGGGACAGGGGGCGCCCCGGTTGGCTACACCTTC.